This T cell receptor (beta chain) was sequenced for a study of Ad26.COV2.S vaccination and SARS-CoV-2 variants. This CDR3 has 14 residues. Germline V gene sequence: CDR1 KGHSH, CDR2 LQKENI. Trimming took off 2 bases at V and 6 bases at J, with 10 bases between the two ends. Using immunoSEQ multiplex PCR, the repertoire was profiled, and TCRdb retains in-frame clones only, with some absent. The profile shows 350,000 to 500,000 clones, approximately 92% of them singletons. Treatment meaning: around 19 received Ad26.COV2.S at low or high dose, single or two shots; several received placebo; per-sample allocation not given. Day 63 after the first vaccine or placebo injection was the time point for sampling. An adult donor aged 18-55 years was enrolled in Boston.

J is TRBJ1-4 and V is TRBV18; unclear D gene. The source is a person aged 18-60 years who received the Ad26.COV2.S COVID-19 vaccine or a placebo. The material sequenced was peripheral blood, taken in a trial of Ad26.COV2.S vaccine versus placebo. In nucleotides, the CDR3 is TGTGCCAGCTCACCAAATGAGGGAGATGAAAAACTGTTTTTT. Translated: CASSPNEGDEKLFF.